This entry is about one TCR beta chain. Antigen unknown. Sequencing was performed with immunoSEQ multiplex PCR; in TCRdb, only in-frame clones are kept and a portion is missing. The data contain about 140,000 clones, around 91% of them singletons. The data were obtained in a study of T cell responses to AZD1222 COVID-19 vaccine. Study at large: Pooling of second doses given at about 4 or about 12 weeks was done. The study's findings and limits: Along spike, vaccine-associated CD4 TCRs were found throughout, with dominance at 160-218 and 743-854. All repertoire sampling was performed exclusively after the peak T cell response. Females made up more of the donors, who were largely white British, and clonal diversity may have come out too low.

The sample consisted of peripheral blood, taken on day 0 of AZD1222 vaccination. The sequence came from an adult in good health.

The CDR3 DNA reads as TGTGCCAGCAGCTGGAATCGGGGGAGCTCCTACAATGAGCAGTTCTTC. Translation: CASSWNRGSSYNEQFF. V usage is TRBV7-3 and J usage is TRBJ2-1; D possibly corresponds to TRBD2 (6 bases). CDR1 is SGHTA, CDR2 FQGTGA, per germline. V lost 4 bases and J lost 0, with 13 bases in between. This CDR3 is built from 16 residues.